A selection of T cell receptor beta chains follows, all from one sample in a study of immune cell composition in non-small cell lung cancer. Sequenced by immunoSEQ multiplex PCR; TCRdb stores in-frame clones only, minus some. Here the sample spans 6,000 or so clones, 87% being singletons. Sequencing was done on a sample of non-adjacent lung tissue. These TCRs come from a human donor with non-small cell lung cancer. Each CDR3 is given with its conserved first and last residue. Each record gives: clone size, V gene, J gene, D gene, CDR3 protein, CDR3 DNA. The D gene is left open where the match is weak. Rows may omit the clone size; those that give it use once, few, many or a size class.

>-|TRBV9|TRBJ2-3|TRBD1
CASSVAGRGHLSSTDTQYF
TGTGCCAGCAGCGTAGCAGGAAGGGGGCACCTCTCTAGCACAGATACGCAGTATTTT
>-|TRBV27|TRBJ2-7|TRBD2
CASRVGGTRGNEQYF
TGTGCCAGCAGAGTGGGGGGGACTAGGGGCAACGAGCAGTACTTC
>-|TRBV10-3|TRBJ2-7|-
CAISESEVVTNEQYF
TGTGCCATCAGTGAGTCTGAGGTCGTGACTAACGAGCAGTACTTC
>-|TRBV5-1|TRBJ2-1|-
CASSLPSVYNEQFF
TGCGCCAGCAGCTTGCCCTCCGTTTACAATGAGCAGTTCTTC
>-|TRBV7-2|TRBJ2-1|TRBD1
CASGRDRVNEQFF
TGTGCCAGCGGCCGGGACAGGGTAAATGAGCAGTTCTTC
>-|TRBV5-5|TRBJ2-7|TRBD1
CASSLVEGTGGSEQYF
TGTGCCAGCAGCTTGGTGGAAGGGACAGGGGGTTCCGAGCAGTACTTC
>-|TRBV19|TRBJ2-1|TRBD1
CASSIGPRQGFSYNEQFF
TGTGCCAGTAGTATAGGACCTCGACAGGGGTTCTCCTACAATGAGCAGTTCTTC
>-|TRBV27|TRBJ1-1|-
CASSLSDRSNTEAFF
TGTGCCAGCAGCCTTTCTGACAGGTCGAACACTGAAGCTTTCTTT
>-|TRBV29-1|TRBJ2-3|TRBD2
CSVGTSSGTQYF
TGCAGCGTAGGGACTAGTAGCGGAACGCAGTATTTT
>-|TRBV4-1|TRBJ2-3|TRBD2
CASMGSGSRLNTQYF
TGCGCCAGCATGGGGAGCGGGAGCCGGTTGAATACGCAGTATTTT
>-|TRBV10-1|TRBJ1-3|-
CASSGGPGNTIYF
TGCGCCAGCAGTGGAGGGCCTGGAAACACCATATATTTT
>-|TRBV19|TRBJ2-3|-
CASSYSYTDTQYF
TGTGCCAGTAGTTACAGTTACACAGATACGCAGTATTTT
>-|TRBV11-3|TRBJ1-5|-
CASSRTPPFSNQPQHF
TGTGCCAGCAGCCGGACTCCTCCATTTAGCAATCAGCCCCAGCATTTT
>few|TRBV27|TRBJ2-7|-
CASSQGAILNEQYF
TGTGCCAGCAGCCAAGGGGCAATTCTGAACGAGCAGTACTTC
>-|TRBV20-1|TRBJ2-1|TRBD2
CSAITSGHFF
TGCAGTGCGATAACTAGCGGCCACTTCTTC